This entry lists 4 T cell receptor beta chains sequenced from one sample in a study of CD8 T cells in ankylosing spondylitis. Via MiXCR, TCRdb re-called the 5' RACE reads, giving one row per CDR3 protein. The data contain under 120,000 distinct CDR3 sequences, more than 20% of them singletons. What was sequenced was synovial fluid, either unsorted or a sorted T cell fraction (not recorded which). The receptors stem from a male donor with ankylosing spondylitis.

V and J are TRBV5-1 and TRBJ2-1; 13 bases agree with TRBD2. The CDR3 totals 16 residues. The V gene's germline CDR1 is SGHRS and CDR2 YFSETQ. Trimming cost V 2 bases and J 8 bases; bases outside gene matches: 7. CDR3 sequence (DNA): TGCGCCAGCAGCTTCGGGACTAGCGGGACGTTCCATGAGCAGTTCTTC. Translation gives CASSFGTSGTFHEQFF.

This clonotype was picked up many times. The chain uses TRBV24-1 and TRBJ1-1, with D maybe TRBD1 (5 bases). The ends were cut back, 0 bases at V and 5 bases at J, with 6 bases in the middle. This CDR3 spans 13 amino acids. Looked up from germline, CDR1 is KGHDR and CDR2 is SFDVKD. CDR3 DNA: TGTGCCACCAGTGATTTGCAGGGAACTGAAGCTTTCTTT. Amino acids: CATSDLQGTEAFF.

The chain links TRBV7-9 to TRBJ2-5; D may be TRBD2 (5 bases). Trimming removed 2 bases from V and 5 bases from J, with 12 bases in between. Germline V CDR1 and CDR2: SEHNR, FQNEAQ (reference sequence). CDR3 size: 14 residues. The CDR3 nucleotides read TGTGCCAGCAGCTTATCGGGAAAAGGGGAGACCCAGTACTTC. Residues: CASSLSGKGETQYF.

The V and J genes are TRBV20-1 and TRBJ2-7, with 9 nucleotides matching TRBD2. J gave up 5 bases and V 0 bases, and 11 bases lay outside the gene matches. CDR3 size: 16 residues. CDR1 DFQATT and CDR2 SNEGSKA come from the germline V gene (reference sequence). In DNA, the CDR3 is TGCAGTGCTAGAGATCTCCTAGCGGGAAGGATCCACGAGCAGTACTTC. It translates to CSARDLLAGRIHEQYF.